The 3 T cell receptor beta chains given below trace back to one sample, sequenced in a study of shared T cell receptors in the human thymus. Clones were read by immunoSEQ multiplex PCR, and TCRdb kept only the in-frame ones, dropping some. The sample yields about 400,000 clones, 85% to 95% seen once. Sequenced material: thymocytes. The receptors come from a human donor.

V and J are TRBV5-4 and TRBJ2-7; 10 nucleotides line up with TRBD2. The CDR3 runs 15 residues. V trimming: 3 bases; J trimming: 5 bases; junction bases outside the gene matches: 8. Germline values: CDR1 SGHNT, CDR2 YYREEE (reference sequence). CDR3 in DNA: TGTGCCAGCAGCTCCCCCGGGACTAGCGACCACGAGCAGTACTTC. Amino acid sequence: CASSSPGTSDHEQYF. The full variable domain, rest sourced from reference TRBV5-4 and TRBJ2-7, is ETGVTQSPTHLIKTRGQQVTLRCSSQSGHNTVSWYQQALGQGPQFIFQYYREEENGRGNFPPRFSGLQFPNYSSELNVNALELDDSALYLCASSSPGTSDHEQYFGPGTRLTVT.

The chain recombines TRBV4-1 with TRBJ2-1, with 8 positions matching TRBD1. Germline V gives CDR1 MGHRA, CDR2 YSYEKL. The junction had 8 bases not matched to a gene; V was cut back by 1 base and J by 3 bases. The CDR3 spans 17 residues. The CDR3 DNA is TGCGCCAGCAGCCAAGGGACAGGGCTAAAGGGCTACAATGAGCAGTTCTTC. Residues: CASSQGTGLKGYNEQFF.

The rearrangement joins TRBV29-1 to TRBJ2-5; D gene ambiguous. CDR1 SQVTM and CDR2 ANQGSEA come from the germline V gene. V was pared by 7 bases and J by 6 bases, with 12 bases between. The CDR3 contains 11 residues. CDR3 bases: TGCAGCGGAACAGACCGAAAGACCCAGTACTTC. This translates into CSGTDRKTQYF.